This T cell receptor (beta chain) was sequenced during a study of vaccination effects on CD4 cells after COVID-19. For the study at large: Samples were taken post-vaccine, and their median timing was 72 days after the second dose.

The table came from immunoSEQ multiplex PCR; TCRdb's copy has only in-frame clones and leaves some out. The sample includes around 69,000 clones, about 74% of them seen just once. This clone came up a few times. Its antigen is as yet unknown. ViraFEST assay sequencing came after antigen-specific CD4+ T cells were expanded with viral peptide pools. Following culture for roughly 10 days, CD4+ T cells were isolated. Participants got two doses of BNT162b2 or mRNA-1273 vaccine. Negative nucleocapsid antibody tests before and after vaccination confirmed no previous SARS-CoV-2 infection. IL-2 at roughly 9.7 IU/ml and peptides at about 9.2 ug/ml were added to cultured PBMC, around 1.9 million per well. Study observations and caveats: Both infection-induced and vaccine-induced clones contracted markedly at late post-vaccination timepoints.

This clonotype originated in a human donor who received a COVID-19 vaccine. The input for sequencing was CD4+ T cells from PBMCs cultured with HCoV-229E spike peptides, taken after COVID-19 vaccination.

The CDR3 spells CASRTIPGSPTEAFF. In DNA form, the CDR3 reads TGTGCCAGCAGGACTATTCCGGGGTCCCCCACTGAAGCTTTCTTT. The V gene is TRBV5-8, the J gene TRBJ1-1; D is undetermined. The CDR3 sequence is 15 residues long. The ends were cut back, 5 bases at V and 4 bases at J, with 18 bases in the middle. Looked up from germline, CDR1 is SGHTS and CDR2 is YDEGEE.